This T cell receptor (beta chain) was captured by sequencing in a study of coeliac disease. Germline loops: CDR1 SGHVS, CDR2 FNYEAQ. This CDR3 contains 15 residues. V lost 4 bases, J lost 5 bases, and 14 bases lay in between. Assay used: immunoSEQ multiplex PCR; TCRdb lists only in-frame clones, some missing. The sample lists over 9,000 clones; 67% were seen once. This rearrangement joins TRBV7-6 to TRBJ2-2; maybe TRBD2 (7 bases). The source is a woman aged 55 to 70 with celiac disease. The sequenced sample consisted of lamina propria lymphocytes from the gut. The CDR3 region is CASSWGGPGTGELFF. As DNA, the CDR3 is TGTGCCAGCAGCTGGGGGGGGCCAGGAACCGGGGAGCTGTTTTTT.